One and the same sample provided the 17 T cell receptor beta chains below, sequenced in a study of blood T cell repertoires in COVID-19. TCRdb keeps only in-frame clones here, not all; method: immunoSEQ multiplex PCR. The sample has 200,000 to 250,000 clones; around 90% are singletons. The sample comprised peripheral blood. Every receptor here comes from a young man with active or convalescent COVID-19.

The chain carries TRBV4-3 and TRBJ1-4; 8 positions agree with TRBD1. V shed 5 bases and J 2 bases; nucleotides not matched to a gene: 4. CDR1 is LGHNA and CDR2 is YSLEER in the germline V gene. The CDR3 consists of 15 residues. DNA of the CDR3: TGCGCCAGCAGCACCGACAGGGGCACTAATGAAAAACTGTTTTTT. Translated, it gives CASSTDRGTNEKLFF.

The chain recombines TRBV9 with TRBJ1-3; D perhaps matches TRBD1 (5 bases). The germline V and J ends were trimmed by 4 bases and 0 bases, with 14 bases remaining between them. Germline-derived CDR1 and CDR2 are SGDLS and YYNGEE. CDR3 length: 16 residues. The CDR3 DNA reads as TGTGCCAGCAGCCTAGAGGGCAGGGTCTCTGGAAACACCATATATTTT. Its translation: CASSLEGRVSGNTIYF. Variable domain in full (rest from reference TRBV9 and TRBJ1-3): DSGVTQTPKHLITATGQRVTLRCSPRSGDLSVYWYQQSLDQGLQFLIQYYNGEERAKGNILERFSAQQFPDLHSELNLSSLELGDSALYFCASSLEGRVSGNTIYFGEGSWLTVV.

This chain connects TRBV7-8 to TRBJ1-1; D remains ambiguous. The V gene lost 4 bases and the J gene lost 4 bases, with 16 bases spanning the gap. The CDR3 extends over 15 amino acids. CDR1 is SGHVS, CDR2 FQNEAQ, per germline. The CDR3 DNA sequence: TGTGCCAGCAGCTCCGAGCTTAGCGGGTCCACTGAAGCTTTCTTT. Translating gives CASSSELSGSTEAFF.

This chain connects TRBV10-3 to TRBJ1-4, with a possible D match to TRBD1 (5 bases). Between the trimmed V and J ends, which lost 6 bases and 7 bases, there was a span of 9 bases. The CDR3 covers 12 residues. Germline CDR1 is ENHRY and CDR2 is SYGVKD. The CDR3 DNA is TGTGCCATCAGGCAGGGAGGTGAAAAACTGTTTTTT. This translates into CAIRQGGEKLFF.

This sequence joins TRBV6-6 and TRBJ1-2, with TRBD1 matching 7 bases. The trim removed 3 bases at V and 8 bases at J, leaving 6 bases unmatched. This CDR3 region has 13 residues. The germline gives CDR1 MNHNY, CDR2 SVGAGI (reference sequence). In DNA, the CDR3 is TGTGCCAGCAGTTATGGGCAGGGGGAAGGCTACACCTTC. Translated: CASSYGQGEGYTF.

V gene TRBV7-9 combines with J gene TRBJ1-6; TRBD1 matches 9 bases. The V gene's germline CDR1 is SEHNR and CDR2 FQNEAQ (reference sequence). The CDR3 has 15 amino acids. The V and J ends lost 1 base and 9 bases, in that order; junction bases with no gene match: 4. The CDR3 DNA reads TGTGCCAGCAGCTTAGAAGGGGGACAGGGTTCACCCCTCCACTTT. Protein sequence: CASSLEGGQGSPLHF.

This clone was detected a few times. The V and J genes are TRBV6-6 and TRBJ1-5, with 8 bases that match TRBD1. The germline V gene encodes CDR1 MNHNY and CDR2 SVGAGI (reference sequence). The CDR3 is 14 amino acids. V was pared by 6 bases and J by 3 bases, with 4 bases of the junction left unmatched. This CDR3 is CASSSTGDNQPQHF. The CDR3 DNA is TGTGCCAGCAGCTCGACAGGGGACAATCAGCCCCAGCATTTT.

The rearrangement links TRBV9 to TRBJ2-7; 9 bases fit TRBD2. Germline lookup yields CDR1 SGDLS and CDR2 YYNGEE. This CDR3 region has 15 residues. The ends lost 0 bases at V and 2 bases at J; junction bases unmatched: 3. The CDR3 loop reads CASSVVPSGTYEQYF. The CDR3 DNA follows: TGTGCCAGCAGCGTAGTGCCTAGCGGGACCTACGAGCAGTACTTC. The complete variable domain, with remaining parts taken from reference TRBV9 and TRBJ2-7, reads DSGVTQTPKHLITATGQRVTLRCSPRSGDLSVYWYQQSLDQGLQFLIQYYNGEERAKGNILERFSAQQFPDLHSELNLSSLELGDSALYFCASSVVPSGTYEQYFGPGTRLTVT.

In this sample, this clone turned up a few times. CDR3 protein: CASSPPWGGETQYF. CDR3 nucleotide sequence: TGTGCCAGCTCACCACCGTGGGGGGGAGAGACCCAGTACTTC. The chain couples TRBV18 to TRBJ2-5; 7 bases are a match to TRBD2. CDR3 length: 14 amino acids. Germline V lookup: CDR1 KGHSH, CDR2 LQKENI. Trimming took 0 bases from V and 4 from J; bases not matched to a gene: 2.

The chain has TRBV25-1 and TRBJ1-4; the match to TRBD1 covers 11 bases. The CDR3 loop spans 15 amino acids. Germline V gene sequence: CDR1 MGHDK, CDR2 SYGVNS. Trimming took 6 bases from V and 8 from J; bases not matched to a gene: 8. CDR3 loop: CASRAPGQGVEKLFF. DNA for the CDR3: TGTGCCAGCAGGGCCCCGGGACAGGGGGTGGAAAAACTGTTTTTT.

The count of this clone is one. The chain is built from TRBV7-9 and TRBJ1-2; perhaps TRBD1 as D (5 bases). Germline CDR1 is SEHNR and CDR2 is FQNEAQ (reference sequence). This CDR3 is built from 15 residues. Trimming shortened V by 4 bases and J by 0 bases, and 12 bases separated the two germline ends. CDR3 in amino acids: CASSSSRDSNYGYTF. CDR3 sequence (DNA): TGTGCCAGCAGCTCCTCCCGGGACTCTAACTATGGCTACACCTTC.

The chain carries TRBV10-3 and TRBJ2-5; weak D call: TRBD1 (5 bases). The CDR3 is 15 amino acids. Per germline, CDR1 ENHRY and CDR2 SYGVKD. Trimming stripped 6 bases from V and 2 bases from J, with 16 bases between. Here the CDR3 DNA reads TGTGCCATCAGCCCCACTATCGACAGACAAGAGACCCAGTACTTC. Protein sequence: CAISPTIDRQETQYF.

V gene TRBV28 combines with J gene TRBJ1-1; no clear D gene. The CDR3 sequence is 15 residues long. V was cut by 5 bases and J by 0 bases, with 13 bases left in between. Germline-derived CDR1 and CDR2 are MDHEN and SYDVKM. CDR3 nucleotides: TGTGCCAGCAGTATCCTCCGGGAGTTGAACACTGAAGCTTTCTTT. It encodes CASSILRELNTEAFF. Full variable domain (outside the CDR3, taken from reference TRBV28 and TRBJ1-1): DVKVTQSSRYLVKRTGEKVFLECVQDMDHENMFWYRQDPGLGLRLIYFSYDVKMKEKGDIPEGYSVSREKKERFSLILESASTNQTSMYLCASSILRELNTEAFFGQGTRLTVV.

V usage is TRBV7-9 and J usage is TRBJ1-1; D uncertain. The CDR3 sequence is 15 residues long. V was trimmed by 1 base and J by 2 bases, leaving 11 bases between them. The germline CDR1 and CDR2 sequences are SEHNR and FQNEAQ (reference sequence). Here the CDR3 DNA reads TGTGCCAGCAGCTTAGTGTTGGGCAGTAACACTGAAGCTTTCTTT. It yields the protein CASSLVLGSNTEAFF.

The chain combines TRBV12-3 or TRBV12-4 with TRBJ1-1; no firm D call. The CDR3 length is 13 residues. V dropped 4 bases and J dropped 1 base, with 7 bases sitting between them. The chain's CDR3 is CASSYSRNTEAFF. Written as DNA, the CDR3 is TGTGCCAGCAGTTACTCCCGGAACACTGAAGCTTTCTTT.

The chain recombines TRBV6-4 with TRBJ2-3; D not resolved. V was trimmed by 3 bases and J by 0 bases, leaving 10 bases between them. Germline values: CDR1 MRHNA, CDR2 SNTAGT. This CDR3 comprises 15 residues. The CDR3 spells CASSEGYHSTDTQYF. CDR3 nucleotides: TGTGCCAGCAGTGAGGGCTATCATAGCACAGATACGCAGTATTTT.

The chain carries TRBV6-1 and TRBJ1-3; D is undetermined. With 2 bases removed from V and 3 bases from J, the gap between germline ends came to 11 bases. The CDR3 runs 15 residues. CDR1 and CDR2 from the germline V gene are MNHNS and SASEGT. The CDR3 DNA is TGTGCCAGCAGTGAACACCGAGGAGTTGGAAACACCATATATTTT. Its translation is CASSEHRGVGNTIYF.